This entry describes one TCR beta chain. The sample comes from a study of blood T cell repertoires in COVID-19. Study-level background: Collection of acute and convalescent COVID-19 samples took place in the United States, Italy and Spain.

The method was immunoSEQ multiplex PCR; TCRdb's version includes in-frame clones alone and lacks a portion of them. The table records about 140,000 clones, almost 80% of them present only once. Germline V gene lookup returns CDR1 DFQATT and CDR2 SNEGSKA (reference sequence). V lost 6 bases and J 14 bases, leaving 14 bases between the germline ends. The CDR3 extends over 11 amino acids. The chain recombines TRBV20-1 with TRBJ1-6; D is ambiguous. This TCR came from a man aged 50 or older with active or convalescent COVID-19. Sequencing was done on a sample of peripheral blood. The CDR3 nucleotides read TGCAGTGCGAAACATATGGGCACCCTCCACTTT. The encoded protein is CSAKHMGTLHF.